This T cell receptor beta chain was sequenced in a study of T cell responses to AZD1222 COVID-19 vaccine. Study observations and caveats: Only after the peak T cell response were repertoires sampled. Clonal diversity may have been underestimated in mostly white British donors.

V was pared by 6 bases and J by 3 bases, with 7 bases of the junction left unmatched. The CDR3 is 14 amino acids. The V gene's germline CDR1 is MNHEY and CDR2 SMNVEV (reference sequence). About this clone: What it binds is unknown.

Sequencing used immunoSEQ multiplex PCR; TCRdb keeps in-frame clones, though not all of them. The sample lists about 59,000 clones; 89% were seen once. Pooled in the analysis were second doses at about 4 or about 12 weeks. The receptor was isolated from an adult who received the AZD1222 COVID-19 vaccine. The specimen comprised peripheral blood, sampled 28 days after the second AZD1222 dose. The chain combines TRBV27 with TRBJ2-5; TRBD1 matches 7 bases. The CDR3 is CASSARGQKETQYF. The CDR3 DNA is TGTGCCAGCAGCGCCCGGGGACAGAAAGAGACCCAGTACTTC.